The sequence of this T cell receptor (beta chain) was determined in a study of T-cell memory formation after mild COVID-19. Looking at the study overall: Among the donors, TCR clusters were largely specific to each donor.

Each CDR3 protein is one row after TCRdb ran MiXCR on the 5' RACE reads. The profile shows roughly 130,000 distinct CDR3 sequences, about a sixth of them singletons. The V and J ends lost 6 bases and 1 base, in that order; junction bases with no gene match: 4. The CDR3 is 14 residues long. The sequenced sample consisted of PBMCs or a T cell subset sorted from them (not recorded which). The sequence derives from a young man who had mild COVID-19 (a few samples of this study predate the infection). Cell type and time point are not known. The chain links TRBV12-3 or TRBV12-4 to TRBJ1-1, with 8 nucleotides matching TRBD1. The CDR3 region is CASSRGQGNTEAFF. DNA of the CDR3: TGTGCCAGCAGCCGCGGACAGGGGAACACTGAAGCTTTCTTT.